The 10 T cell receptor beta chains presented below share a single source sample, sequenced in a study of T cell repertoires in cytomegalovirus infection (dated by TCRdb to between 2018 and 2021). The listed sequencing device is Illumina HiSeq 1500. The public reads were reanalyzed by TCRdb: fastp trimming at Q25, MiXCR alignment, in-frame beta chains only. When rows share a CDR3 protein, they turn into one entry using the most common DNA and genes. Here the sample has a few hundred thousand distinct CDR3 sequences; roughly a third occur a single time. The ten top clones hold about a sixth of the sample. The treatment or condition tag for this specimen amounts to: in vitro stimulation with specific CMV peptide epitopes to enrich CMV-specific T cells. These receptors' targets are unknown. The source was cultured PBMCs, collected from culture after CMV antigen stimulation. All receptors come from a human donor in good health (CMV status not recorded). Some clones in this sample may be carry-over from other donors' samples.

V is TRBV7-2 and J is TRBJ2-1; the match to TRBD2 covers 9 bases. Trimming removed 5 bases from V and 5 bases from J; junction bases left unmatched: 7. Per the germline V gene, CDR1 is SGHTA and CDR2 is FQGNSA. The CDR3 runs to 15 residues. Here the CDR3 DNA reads TGTGCCAGCAGCATTAGCGGGAGTCTAAACAATGAGCAGTTCTTC. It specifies CASSISGSLNNEQFF.

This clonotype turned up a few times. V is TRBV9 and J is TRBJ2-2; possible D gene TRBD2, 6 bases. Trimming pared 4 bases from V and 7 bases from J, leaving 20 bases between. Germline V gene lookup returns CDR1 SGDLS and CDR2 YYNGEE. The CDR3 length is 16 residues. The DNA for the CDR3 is TGTGCCAGCAGCCCCACACATACCCCGGGGGACGGGGAGCTGTTTTTT. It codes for CASSPTHTPGDGELFF.

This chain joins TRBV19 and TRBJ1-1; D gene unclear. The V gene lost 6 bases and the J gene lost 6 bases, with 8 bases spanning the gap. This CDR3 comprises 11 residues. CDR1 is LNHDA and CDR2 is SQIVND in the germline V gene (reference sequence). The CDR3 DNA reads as TGTGCCAGTAGGGTCCGGGCTGAAGCTTTCTTT. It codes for CASRVRAEAFF.

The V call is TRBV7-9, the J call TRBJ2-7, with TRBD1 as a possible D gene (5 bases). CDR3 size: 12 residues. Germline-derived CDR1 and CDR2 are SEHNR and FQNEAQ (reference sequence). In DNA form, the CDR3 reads TGTGCCAGCAGCTTAGGGCAGGGAATTCCGAACGTC. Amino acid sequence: CASSLGQGIPNV.

The CDR3 DNA sequence: TGTGCCAGCAGCTGGGGGGACAGGGACTATGGCTACACCTTC. Translation: CASSWGDRDYGYTF. V is TRBV7-2 and J is TRBJ1-2; 9 nucleotides match TRBD1. CDR1 is SGHTA, CDR2 FQGNSA, per germline. Germline trimming cut 4 bases from V and 3 bases from J; bases unmatched to any gene: 3. The CDR3 contains 14 residues.

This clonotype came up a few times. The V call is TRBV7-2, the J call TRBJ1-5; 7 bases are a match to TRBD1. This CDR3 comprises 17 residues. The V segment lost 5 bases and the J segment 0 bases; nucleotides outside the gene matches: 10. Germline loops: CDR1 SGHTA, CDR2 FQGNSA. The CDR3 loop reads CASSPDRARYSNQPQHF. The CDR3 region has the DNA TGTGCCAGCAGCCCCGACAGGGCGAGATATAGCAATCAGCCCCAGCATTTT.

CDR3 DNA sequence: TGCAGCGTTGAATTCTATGGACAGGGGAACACTGAAGCTTTCTTT. Encoded protein: CSVEFYGQGNTEAFF. This chain links TRBV29-1 with TRBJ1-1; 8 bases agree with TRBD1. The CDR3 extends over 15 amino acids. CDR1 and CDR2 (germline): SQVTM, ANQGSEA. The junction had 6 bases not matched to a gene; V was cut back by 2 bases and J by 1 base.

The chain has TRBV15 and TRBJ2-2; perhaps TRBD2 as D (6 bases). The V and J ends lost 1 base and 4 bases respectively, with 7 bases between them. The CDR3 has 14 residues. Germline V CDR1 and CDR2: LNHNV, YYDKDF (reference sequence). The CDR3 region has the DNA TGTGCCACCAGCAGAGCCGGGAGCACCGGGGAGCTGTTTTTT. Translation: CATSRAGSTGELFF.

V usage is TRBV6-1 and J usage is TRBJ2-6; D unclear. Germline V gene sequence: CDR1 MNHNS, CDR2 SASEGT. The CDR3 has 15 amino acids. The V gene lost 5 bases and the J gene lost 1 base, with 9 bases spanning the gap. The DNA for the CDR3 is TGTGCCAGCAGTTACCAGAGTTCTGGGGCCAACGTCCTGACTTTC. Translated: CASSYQSSGANVLTF.

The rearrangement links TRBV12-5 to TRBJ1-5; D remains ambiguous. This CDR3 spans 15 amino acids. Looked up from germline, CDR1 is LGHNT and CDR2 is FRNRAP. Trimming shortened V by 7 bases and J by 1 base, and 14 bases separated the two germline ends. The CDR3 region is CASVLSQKSNQPQHF. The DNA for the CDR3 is TGTGCTAGTGTTCTATCTCAAAAGAGCAATCAGCCCCAGCATTTT.